This T cell receptor beta chain was identified during a study of cytomegalovirus exposure and HLA in healthy donors. CDR1 and CDR2 from the germline V gene are SEHNR and FQNEAQ (reference sequence). V lost 1 base, J lost 5 bases, and 2 bases stayed unmatched. The CDR3 is 14 amino acids. Primers: 60 Vbeta forward and 13 Jbeta reverse. Generated by immunoSEQ multiplex PCR, the TCRdb table keeps only in-frame clones and is missing some. The table records 100,000 to 150,000 clones, less than 85% of them present only once. This sequence was found in a female donor in good health and CMV-seronegative. The source material was PBMCs. The V gene is TRBV7-9, the J gene TRBJ2-5; 9 nucleotides align to TRBD1. CDR3 amino acids: CASSLGTGVETQYF. CDR3 in DNA: TGTGCCAGCAGCTTAGGGACAGGGGTTGAGACCCAGTACTTC.